This T cell receptor (beta chain) was identified in a study of T-cell memory formation after mild COVID-19 (dated by TCRdb to about 2021). About the study as a whole: Most TCR sequence clusters were specific to one of the two donors. In two donors, T-cell clones that expanded and contracted after mild COVID-19 were followed by sequencing TCRalpha and TCRbeta repertoires longitudinally. The cohort comprised two young, previously healthy adult volunteers, one female and one male. The investigation overall reported the following: SARS-CoV-2 specificity of the second-wave clones peaking on day 37 was not confirmed. Only a couple of mild cases were covered by the study, and larger cohorts that include severe cases with pre-infection samples were considered necessary. Some responding clones were detected in pre-infection memory, suggesting pre-existing cross-reactive memory T cells joined the SARS-CoV-2 response. Clones contracting from day 15 to 85 had balanced CD4/CD8 phenotypes, while a second wave expanding from day 15 to 37 was biased towards CD4+. Contracting CD4+ clones were found mainly in CM and EM memory subsets, while CD8+ clones were enriched in EMRA.

Of note for this clonotype: It has no known antigen specificity. No clone much larger than this one lies a single base away; base qualities are absent.

The CDR3, from cysteine to phenylalanine, totals 16 residues. Only CDR3 DNA is held: 48 bases, read in frame from base 1. Trimming takes 7 bases off V and 0 bases off J; junction bases not matched to a gene: 10. TCRdb lists the instrument as Illumina NovaSeq 6000. Using 5'RACE with constant-segment primers, TCRalpha and TCRbeta cDNA libraries were constructed, with sample barcodes and unique molecular identifiers added in the process. Trizol reagent was used to extract RNA from every sample. Amplification of the libraries took two PCR steps, and the second step added a second sample barcode plus Illumina TruSeq adapters. Libraries were sequenced on an Illumina NovaSeq with 2 x 150 bp paired-end reads. For the original study's pipeline: With migec v1.2.7, reads were demultiplexed and then collapsed into UMI-guided consensus sequences. Using mixcr v2.1.11, the UMI consensuses were aligned to TRA and TRB V and J templates and assembled into clonotypes. A clonotype was counted as expanded or contracted only if both edgeR and NoisET called the change significant, with noise models trained on biological replicates. For edgeR calls, a false discovery rate-adjusted p below 0.01 and a log2 fold-change threshold of 1 were applied. As an exploratory analysis of dynamics, max-normalized trajectories of the 1000 most abundant clonotypes were examined by PCA with hierarchical clustering. Separately sequenced CD4+ and CD8+ repertoires were used to assign a CD4 or CD8 phenotype to each responding clone. TCRdb reworked the public reads: Q25 trimming with fastp, MiXCR clone assembly, productive beta chains retained. Each record represents a unique CDR3 protein, reported with the most common genes and DNA among its rows. TCRdb, not the original authors, processed these V and J calls. This sample gives 250,000 to 350,000 distinct CDR3 sequences in total; approximately 15% of them show up just once. Of the sample, around a fifth is held by the ten largest clones.

PBMCs were isolated by Ficoll-Paque density gradient centrifugation. Sequences were obtained from PBMCs or a T cell subset sorted from them (not recorded which). The chain uses TRBV12-3 or TRBV12-4 and TRBJ2-3, and TRBD1 matches 7 of the central bases. This TCR was recovered from a man aged 18 to 30 who had mild COVID-19 (a few samples of this study predate the infection). The sample titles of this study are shuffled in the database, so cell type and time point are left out; the donor was told from shared clones. The DNA sequence is given as TGTGCCAGCACCACTGGACAGGTTTCTAGCACAGATACGCAGTATTTT. Its protein product is CASTTGQVSSTDTQYF.